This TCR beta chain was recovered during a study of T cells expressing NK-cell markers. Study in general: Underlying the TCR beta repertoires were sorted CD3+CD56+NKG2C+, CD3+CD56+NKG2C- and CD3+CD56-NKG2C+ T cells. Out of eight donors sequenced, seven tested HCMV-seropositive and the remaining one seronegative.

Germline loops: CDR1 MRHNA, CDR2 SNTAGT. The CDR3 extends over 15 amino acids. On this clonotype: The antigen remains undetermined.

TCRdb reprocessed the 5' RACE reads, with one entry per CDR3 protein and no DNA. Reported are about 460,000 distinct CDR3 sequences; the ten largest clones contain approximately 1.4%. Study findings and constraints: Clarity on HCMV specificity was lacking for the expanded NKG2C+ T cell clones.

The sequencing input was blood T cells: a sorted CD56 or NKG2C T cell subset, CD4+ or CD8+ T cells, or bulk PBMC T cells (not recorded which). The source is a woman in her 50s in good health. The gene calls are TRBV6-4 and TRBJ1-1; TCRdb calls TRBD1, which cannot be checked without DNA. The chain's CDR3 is CASRAQGASHTEAFF.